These 13 T cell receptor beta chains originate from one sample sequenced in a study of T cells in Graves' hyperthyroidism and ophthalmopathy. Researchers took RNA transcripts and amplified the TCR beta CDR3 regions from them. Researchers ran a first-round RT-PCR on the TCR CDR3 using the HTBI primer set. TCRdb fed the multiplex PCR reads into MiXCR, producing one record per CDR3 protein. This table has about 540,000 distinct CDR3 sequences, around 46% appearing once. The sequenced sample consisted of peripheral blood or thyroid tissue (not recorded which). These receptor sequences come from a woman aged 18-30 years with Graves' hyperthyroidism.

This clonotype was recorded many times. The V call is TRBV5-8, the J call TRBJ2-7, with D possibly called TRBD1 or TRBD2 (6 bases each). Germline V lookup: CDR1 SGHTS, CDR2 YDEGEE. Trimming removed 4 bases from V and 4 bases from J, with 15 bases in between. The CDR3 has 14 residues. CDR3 residues: CASSPAGGRYEQYF. The CDR3 DNA follows: TGTGCCAGCAGCCCCGCCGGGGGCAGATACGAGCAGTACTTC.

Written as DNA, the CDR3 is TGTGCCAGCAGACTAGACAGGGGCGGAAACACCATATATTTT. This sequence encodes CASRLDRGGNTIYF. This chain uses TRBV5-4 with TRBJ1-3; the match to TRBD1 covers 8 bases. Per germline, CDR1 SGHNT and CDR2 YYREEE (reference sequence). J gave up 4 bases and V 5 bases, and 5 bases lay outside the gene matches. This CDR3 is built from 14 residues.

This clonotype occurred a few times. V usage is TRBV29-1 and J usage is TRBJ2-1; D perhaps matches TRBD2 (6 bases). Trimming shortened V by 5 bases and J by 4 bases, and 15 bases separated the two germline ends. Germline CDR1 and CDR2: SQVTM and ANQGSEA. The CDR3 covers 14 residues. The CDR3 sequence is CSVSPGDQYNEQFF. The CDR3 nucleotides read TGCAGCGTTAGTCCGGGGGACCAATACAATGAGCAGTTCTTC.

The chain uses TRBV2 and TRBJ2-1; D is uncertain. The CDR3 covers 12 residues. Germline V gene sequence: CDR1 SNHLY, CDR2 FYNNEI. V lost 6 bases and J 4 bases, leaving 7 bases between the germline ends. CDR3: CASRRGYNEQFF. CDR3 nucleotide sequence: TGTGCCAGCAGGCGCGGATACAATGAGCAGTTCTTC. The entire variable domain, with the rest obtained from reference TRBV2 and TRBJ2-1, is as follows: EPEVTQTPSHQVTQMGQEVILRCVPISNHLYFYWYRQILGQKVEFLVSFYNNEISEKSEIFDDQFSVERPDGSNFTLKIRSTKLEDSAMYFCASRRGYNEQFFGPGTRLTVL.

The chain recombines TRBV12-3 or TRBV12-4 with TRBJ2-7, with 7 bases aligning to TRBD1. The CDR3 has 14 residues. The J segment lost 6 bases and the V segment lost 5 bases, leaving 10 bases of the junction unmatched. The CDR3 reads CASSPTGAPGEQYF. The CDR3 DNA follows: TGTGCCAGCAGTCCTACAGGGGCCCCAGGCGAGCAGTACTTC.

Only one count was recorded for this clonotype. The V call is TRBV10-3, the J call TRBJ1-2; TRBD1 matches 7 bases. V dropped 7 bases and J dropped 4; count of bases not matched to a gene: 15. This CDR3 comprises 16 residues. CDR1 is ENHRY and CDR2 is SYGVKD in the germline V gene. The CDR3, as DNA: TGTGCCATCACCCGAGAGGGACAGATAGAAGTCTATGGCTACACCTTC. Translated: CAITREGQIEVYGYTF.

This clonotype was counted ten times or more. The chain employs TRBV7-9 and TRBJ2-7; a possible D gene is TRBD2 (5 bases). This CDR3 region has 16 residues. The V end was cut by 1 base, the J end by 1 base, with 14 bases between. CDR1 and CDR2 (germline): SEHNR, FQNEAQ (reference sequence). The CDR3 loop is CASSLGTAVPSYEQYF. The CDR3 nucleotides read TGTGCCAGCAGCTTAGGTACAGCGGTACCTTCCTACGAGCAGTACTTC. Full variable domain (remainder filled in from reference TRBV7-9 and TRBJ2-7): DTGVSQNPRHKITKRGQNVTFRCDPISEHNRLYWYRQTLGQGPEFLTYFQNEAQLEKSRLLSDRFSAERPKGSFSTLEIQRTEQGDSAMYLCASSLGTAVPSYEQYFGPGTRLTVT.

The gene calls are TRBV12-3 or TRBV12-4 and TRBJ2-6; D may be TRBD2 (6 bases). The germline V and J ends were trimmed by 5 bases and 2 bases, with 10 bases remaining between them. The CDR3 extends over 15 amino acids. The CDR3 DNA reads TGTGCCAGCAGTGAATGGGGGGCTGGGGCCAACGTCCTGACTTTC. This codes for CASSEWGAGANVLTF.

Many counts were recorded for this clonotype. The chain recombines TRBV2 with TRBJ2-7, with 7 bases that match TRBD2. V lost 6 bases to trimming and J lost 5 bases; unmatched junction nucleotides: 13. Germline V gives CDR1 SNHLY, CDR2 FYNNEI. This CDR3 has 15 residues. CDR3 nucleotide sequence: TGTGCCAGCAGCCGCAACCCAAGCACTAGCGACGAGCAGTACTTC. As protein: CASSRNPSTSDEQYF. The full variable domain, completed using reference TRBV2 and TRBJ2-7, is EPEVTQTPSHQVTQMGQEVILRCVPISNHLYFYWYRQILGQKVEFLVSFYNNEISEKSEIFDDQFSVERPDGSNFTLKIRSTKLEDSAMYFCASSRNPSTSDEQYFGPGTRLTVT.

The chain has TRBV30 and TRBJ1-2, with TRBD1 matching 7 bases. This CDR3 contains 13 residues. V gave up 8 bases and J gave up 6 bases; unmatched junction bases: 12. CDR1 GTSNPN and CDR2 SVGIG come from the germline V gene (reference sequence). In nucleotides, the CDR3 is TGTGCCCAGCAGACAGGGATAACGGATGGCTACACCTTC. Translation: CAQQTGITDGYTF.

There are a few counts of this clonotype. Since a much larger clone is just one base distant, this may be a read error. The chain recombines TRBV6-5 with TRBJ1-6, with a weak D call TRBD1 (6 bases). Germline V gene sequence: CDR1 MNHEY, CDR2 SVGAGI. The V and J ends lost 7 bases and 10 bases respectively, with 23 bases between them. This CDR3 is built from 16 residues. The CDR3 region is CASTDRAQGQGSPLHF. The CDR3 DNA is TGTGCCAGCACGGACCGCGCACAGGGACAAGGATCACCCCTCCACTTT.

The J gene is TRBJ1-2, the V gene TRBV6-5, with 8 nucleotides matching TRBD1. Trimming removed 5 bases from V and 4 bases from J; junction bases left unmatched: 6. Germline CDR1 and CDR2: MNHEY and SVGAGI. There are 14 residues in the CDR3. CDR3 in DNA: TGTGCCAGCAGTCTTCCACAGGGGGTCTATGGCTACACCTTC. This gives the protein CASSLPQGVYGYTF.

Concerning this clonotype itself: A much larger clone lies a single base off, so this may be a read error. V and J are TRBV9 and TRBJ2-2; the D gene is possibly TRBD2 (6 bases). Per germline, CDR1 SGDLS and CDR2 YYNGEE. The CDR3 has 14 residues. The chain's CDR3 is CASSVASHTGGLFF. As DNA, the CDR3 is TGTGCCAGCAGCGTAGCCAGTCACACCGGGGGGCTGTTTTTT. The complete variable domain, with remaining parts taken from reference TRBV9 and TRBJ2-2, reads DSGVTQTPKHLITATGQRVTLRCSPRSGDLSVYWYQQSLDQGLQFLIQYYNGEERAKGNILERFSAQQFPDLHSELNLSSLELGDSALYFCASSVASHTGGLFFGEGSRLTVL.